The clone carrying this T cell receptor beta chain came up a few times. The data were obtained in a study of blood T cell repertoires in COVID-19. Study at large: COVID-19 samples collected from the United States, Italy and Spain covered acute and convalescent phases.

In the source study's methods: It was from reference gene primer amplification that nucleated cell counts were estimated. Sequencing used immunoSEQ multiplex PCR; TCRdb keeps in-frame clones, though not all of them. From that table come the V and J calls and clone size; the DNA was used to work out D and trimming. The table shows 120,000 or so clones, with approximately 83% occurring only once. Germline loops: CDR1 LGHDT, CDR2 YNNKEL (reference sequence). With 4 bases clipped from V and 0 bases from J, the junction kept 9 bases outside the gene matches. CDR3 size: 18 residues. The chain combines TRBV3-1 (or the pseudogene TRBV3-2) with TRBJ1-3, with 10 nucleotides matching TRBD1. The sequenced sample was peripheral blood. This sequence was found in a man aged 55 to 69 with acute or convalescent COVID-19. This CDR3 reads CASSLPGQGIYSGNTIYF. As DNA, the CDR3 is TGTGCCAGCAGCCTACCGGGACAGGGGATCTACTCTGGAAACACCATATATTTT.